The 17 T cell receptor beta chains presented below share a single source sample, sequenced in a study of T cells in Graves' hyperthyroidism and ophthalmopathy. What was amplified from RNA transcripts were TCR beta CDR3 regions. Researchers ran a first-round RT-PCR on the TCR CDR3 using the HTBI primer set. TCRdb analysed the multiplex PCR reads with MiXCR anew, one entry per CDR3 protein. The table lists about 130,000 distinct CDR3 sequences, roughly a fifth of them singletons. Specimen: blood. The source is a woman aged 45-59 years with Graves' hyperthyroidism that later progressed to Graves' ophthalmopathy.

The chain carries TRBV24-1 and TRBJ2-3; no clear D. The CDR3 contains 12 residues. V lost 9 bases and J 0 bases, leaving 6 bases between the germline ends. The germline CDR1 and CDR2 sequences are KGHDR and SFDVKD. The CDR3 here is CATGGSTDTQYF. CDR3 bases: TGTGCCACCGGTGGGAGCACAGATACGCAGTATTTT.

This clonotype has just a few counts. The genes are TRBV14 and TRBJ1-2, with 8 positions matching TRBD1. The CDR3 loop spans 13 amino acids. The junction had 3 bases not matched to a gene; V was cut back by 3 bases and J by 6 bases. The germline gives CDR1 SGHDN, CDR2 FVKESK. The CDR3 region is CASSHYRGDGYTF. The CDR3 DNA sequence: TGTGCCAGCAGCCACTACAGGGGGGATGGCTACACCTTC.

V is TRBV7-2 and J is TRBJ2-5; D is unresolved. This CDR3 is 12 amino acids long. The germline V gene encodes CDR1 SGHTA and CDR2 FQGNSA. V lost 5 bases and J 5 bases, leaving 9 bases between the germline ends. CDR3 nucleotide sequence: TGTGCCAGCAGCGGGAAAGGGGAGACCCAGTACTTC. Protein product: CASSGKGETQYF. Variable domain in full (rest from reference TRBV7-2 and TRBJ2-5): GAGVSQSPSNKVTEKGKDVELRCDPISGHTALYWYRQSLGQGLEFLIYFQGNSAPDKSGLPSDRFSAERTGGSVSTLTIQRTQQEDSAVYLCASSGKGETQYFGPGTRLLVL.

The chain couples TRBV28 to TRBJ2-1, with 12 bases fitting TRBD2. From germline, CDR1 is MDHEN and CDR2 SYDVKM. Trimming at V came to 8 bases and at J to 8 bases, leaving 13 bases not matched to a gene. The CDR3 spans 16 residues. As DNA, the CDR3 is TGTGCCAGCCCGCCTGGCCGACTAGCGGGAGTGGATGAGCAGTTCTTC. It specifies CASPPGRLAGVDEQFF.

This clonotype showed up many times. The chain links TRBV12-3 or TRBV12-4 to TRBJ1-3; D remains ambiguous. The CDR3 spans 13 residues. V shed 5 bases and J shed 7 bases, with 12 bases lying between them. For the CDR3, the DNA is TGTGCCAGCAGTCCCAACAGCGGTAACACCATATATTTT. Translating it yields CASSPNSGNTIYF.

The gene calls are TRBV28 and TRBJ1-4; D perhaps matches TRBD1 (6 bases). The V gene's germline CDR1 is MDHEN and CDR2 SYDVKM. The CDR3 spans 13 residues. V was clipped by 8 bases and J by 8 bases, with 15 bases between them. CDR3 DNA sequence: TGTGCCAGCTCACCCGGGACAAGGGAAAAACTGTTTTTT. This codes for CASSPGTREKLFF.

This clonotype was recorded at least ten times. The chain couples TRBV20-1 to TRBJ2-6; D gene unclear. Looked up from germline, CDR1 is DFQATT and CDR2 is SNEGSKA (reference sequence). The CDR3 sequence is 15 residues long. Trimming stripped 5 bases from V and 1 base from J, with 12 bases between. The CDR3 sequence: CSAPIQRSGANVLTF. As DNA, the CDR3 is TGCAGTGCTCCTATTCAGAGATCTGGGGCCAACGTCCTGACTTTC.

V and J are TRBV6-1 and TRBJ1-6; D remains unclear. Trimming cost V 5 bases and J 5 bases, with 4 bases left between them. This CDR3 region has 12 residues. The germline gives CDR1 MNHNS, CDR2 SASEGT. DNA of the CDR3: TGTGCCAGCAGTAAAAATAATTCACCCCTCCACTTT. Translated: CASSKNNSPLHF.

This clonotype was detected ten times or more. This sequence joins TRBV28 and TRBJ1-3; 8 nucleotides agree with TRBD1. Germline V gene data show CDR1 as MDHEN and CDR2 as SYDVKM. J gave up 4 bases and V 6 bases, and 17 bases lay outside the gene matches. This CDR3 spans 18 amino acids. The CDR3 DNA is TGTGCCAGCAGAACCGGACAGGGAGCCCGCCTATCCGGAAACACCATATATTTT. Encoded protein: CASRTGQGARLSGNTIYF.

This sequence joins TRBV6-4 and TRBJ1-5; 7 bases fit TRBD1. The V gene end was trimmed by 5 bases and the J gene end by 0 bases; junction bases not matched to a gene: 7. CDR1 MRHNA and CDR2 SNTAGT come from the germline V gene. The length of the CDR3 is 16 residues. The CDR3 reads CASSKDRAYSNQPQHF. DNA of the CDR3: TGTGCCAGCAGTAAAGACAGGGCTTATAGCAATCAGCCCCAGCATTTT.

The chain couples TRBV7-2 to TRBJ1-3; possibly TRBD1 for D (6 bases). V was shortened by 5 bases and J by 5 bases, with 13 bases between the two germline ends. The CDR3 consists of 14 residues. Germline V CDR1 and CDR2: SGHTA, FQGNSA. This chain's CDR3 is CASSQGGGRNTIYF. CDR3 coding DNA: TGTGCCAGCAGCCAAGGCGGGGGGCGAAACACCATATATTTT.

There are many counts of this clonotype. This CDR3 is CASCSGGSDTQYF. Written as DNA, the CDR3 is TGTGCCAGCTGCTCAGGGGGATCAGATACGCAGTATTTT. The chain carries TRBV6-1 and TRBJ2-3; 7 bases fit TRBD1. V shed 8 bases and J 4 bases; nucleotides not matched to a gene: 6. The germline CDR1 and CDR2 sequences are MNHNS and SASEGT. The CDR3 is 13 amino acids.

This clonotype has more than one count but fewer than ten. V gene TRBV6-5 combines with J gene TRBJ2-2, with D perhaps TRBD1 (5 bases). Trimming removed 0 bases at V and 4 bases at J, with 6 bases between. Germline V gives CDR1 MNHEY, CDR2 SVGAGI. The CDR3 is 14 residues long. The CDR3 sequence is CASSYSRGTGELFF. The CDR3 DNA follows: TGTGCCAGCAGTTACTCAAGGGGCACCGGGGAGCTGTTTTTT.

The chain joins TRBV20-1 to TRBJ2-7; D is ambiguous. Trimming left V 4 bases short and J 7 bases short, with 14 bases between. This CDR3 contains 12 residues. In germline, CDR1 is DFQATT, CDR2 SNEGSKA (reference sequence). CDR3 sequence reads: CSATGPTMEQYF. The DNA for the CDR3 is TGCAGTGCTACTGGACCTACGATGGAGCAGTACTTC.

Many counts were recorded for this clonotype. The V and J genes are TRBV3-1 and TRBJ2-3, with 7 bases fitting TRBD1. Germline trimming cut 5 bases from V and 0 bases from J; bases unmatched to any gene: 5. The CDR3 has 15 residues. Germline CDR1 and CDR2: LGHDT and YNNKEL (reference sequence). This CDR3 is CASSDRVTSTDTQYF. The CDR3 bases are TGTGCCAGCAGCGACAGGGTTACTAGCACAGATACGCAGTATTTT.

This clonotype was seen repeatedly, ten times or more. The chain is built from TRBV18 and TRBJ2-7, with D perhaps TRBD1 (5 bases). In germline, CDR1 is KGHSH, CDR2 LQKENI. CDR3 length: 13 amino acids. The ends were cut back, 5 bases at V and 6 bases at J, with 14 bases in the middle. CDR3 loop: CASSSTGNGEQYF. The CDR3 DNA sequence: TGTGCCAGCTCATCAACAGGCAATGGCGAGCAGTACTTC.

This clonotype was counted many times. The rearrangement links TRBV12-3 or TRBV12-4 to TRBJ2-7, with 10 bases identical to TRBD2. The CDR3 totals 20 residues. V was clipped by 3 bases and J by 0 bases; unmatched bases: 17. The chain's CDR3 is CASSFRAQTSGRASSYEQYF. The CDR3 bases are TGTGCCAGCAGTTTTAGGGCGCAGACTAGCGGGCGGGCAAGCTCCTACGAGCAGTACTTC.